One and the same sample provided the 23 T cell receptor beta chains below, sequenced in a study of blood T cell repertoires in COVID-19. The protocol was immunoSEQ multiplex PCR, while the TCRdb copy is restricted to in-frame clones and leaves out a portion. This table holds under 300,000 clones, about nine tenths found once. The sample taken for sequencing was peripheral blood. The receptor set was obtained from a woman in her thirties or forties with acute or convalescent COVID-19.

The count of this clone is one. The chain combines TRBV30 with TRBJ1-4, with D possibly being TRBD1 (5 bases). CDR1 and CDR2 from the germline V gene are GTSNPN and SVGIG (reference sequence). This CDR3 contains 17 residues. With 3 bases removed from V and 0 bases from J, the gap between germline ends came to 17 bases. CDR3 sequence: CAWSVEGVLPTNEKLFF. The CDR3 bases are TGTGCCTGGAGCGTAGAAGGGGTTCTACCAACTAATGAAAAACTGTTTTTT.

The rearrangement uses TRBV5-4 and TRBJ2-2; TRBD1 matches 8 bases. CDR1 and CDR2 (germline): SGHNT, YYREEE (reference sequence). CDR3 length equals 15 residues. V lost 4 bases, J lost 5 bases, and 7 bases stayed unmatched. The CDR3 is CASSRQGARTGELFF. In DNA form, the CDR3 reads TGTGCCAGCAGCCGGCAGGGGGCGCGGACCGGGGAGCTGTTTTTT.

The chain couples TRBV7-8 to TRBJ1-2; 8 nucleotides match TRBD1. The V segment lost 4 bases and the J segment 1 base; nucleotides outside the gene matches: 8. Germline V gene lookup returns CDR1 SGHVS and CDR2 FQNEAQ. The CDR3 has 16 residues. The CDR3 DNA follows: TGTGCCAGCAGCTCCCTGATGGGACAGGATAACTATGGCTACACCTTC. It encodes CASSSLMGQDNYGYTF.

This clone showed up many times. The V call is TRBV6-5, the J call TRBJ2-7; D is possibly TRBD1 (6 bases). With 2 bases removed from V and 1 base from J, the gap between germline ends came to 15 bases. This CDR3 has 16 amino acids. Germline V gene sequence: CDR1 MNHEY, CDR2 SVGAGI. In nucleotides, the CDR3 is TGTGCCAGCAGTTACGATGATCCGGGACAATCCTACGAGCAGTACGTC. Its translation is CASSYDDPGQSYEQYV.

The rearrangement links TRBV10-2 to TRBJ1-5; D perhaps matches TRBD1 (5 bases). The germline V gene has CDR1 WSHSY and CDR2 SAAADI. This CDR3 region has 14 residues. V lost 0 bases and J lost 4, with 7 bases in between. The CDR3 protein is CASSESGGNQPQHF. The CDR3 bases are TGCGCCAGCAGTGAGTCTGGGGGGAATCAGCCCCAGCATTTT.

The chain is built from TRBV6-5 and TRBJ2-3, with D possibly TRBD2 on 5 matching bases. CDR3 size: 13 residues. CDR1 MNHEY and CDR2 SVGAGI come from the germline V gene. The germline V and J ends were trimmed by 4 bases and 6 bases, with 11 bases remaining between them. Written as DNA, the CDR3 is TGTGCCAGCAGTTTCGGGATTACGGATACGCAGTATTTT. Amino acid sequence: CASSFGITDTQYF.

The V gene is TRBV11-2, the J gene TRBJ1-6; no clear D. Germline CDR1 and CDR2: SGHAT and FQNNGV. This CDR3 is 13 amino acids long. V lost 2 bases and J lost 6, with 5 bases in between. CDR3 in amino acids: CASSLTSNSPLHF. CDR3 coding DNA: TGTGCCAGCAGCTTAACCAGTAATTCACCCCTCCACTTT.

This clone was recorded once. CDR3 loop: CASSPGGASSPLHF. The DNA for the CDR3 is TGTGCCAGCTCACCCGGGGGGGCGTCTTCACCCCTCCACTTT. The chain is built from TRBV18 and TRBJ1-6; D is possibly TRBD1 (6 bases). Between the trimmed V and J ends, which lost 3 bases and 9 bases, there was a span of 12 bases. Germline CDR1 and CDR2: KGHSH and LQKENI. The CDR3 spans 14 residues.

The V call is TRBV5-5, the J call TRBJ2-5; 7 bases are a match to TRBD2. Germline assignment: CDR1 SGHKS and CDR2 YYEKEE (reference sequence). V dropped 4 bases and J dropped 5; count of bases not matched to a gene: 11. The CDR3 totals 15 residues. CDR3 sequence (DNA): TGTGCCAGCAGCCCCTACGGGTTGCGGGGGGAGACCCAGTACTTC. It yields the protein CASSPYGLRGETQYF. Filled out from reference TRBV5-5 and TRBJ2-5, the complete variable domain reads DAGVTQSPTHLIKTRGQQVTLRCSPISGHKSVSWYQQVLGQGPQFIFQYYEKEERGRGNFPDRFSARQFPNYSSELNVNALLLGDSALYLCASSPYGLRGETQYFGPGTRLLVL.

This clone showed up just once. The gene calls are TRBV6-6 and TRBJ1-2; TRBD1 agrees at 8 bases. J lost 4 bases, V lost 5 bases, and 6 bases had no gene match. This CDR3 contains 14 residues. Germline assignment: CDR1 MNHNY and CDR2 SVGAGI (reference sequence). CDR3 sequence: CASSKGQEVYGYTF. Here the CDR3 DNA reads TGTGCCAGCAGTAAGGGACAGGAGGTCTATGGCTACACCTTC.

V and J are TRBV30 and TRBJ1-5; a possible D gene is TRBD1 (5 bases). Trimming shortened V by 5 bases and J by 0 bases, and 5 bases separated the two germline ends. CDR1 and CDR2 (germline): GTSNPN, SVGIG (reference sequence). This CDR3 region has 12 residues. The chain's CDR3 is CAWQGSNQPQHF. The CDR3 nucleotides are TGTGCCTGGCAGGGTAGCAATCAGCCCCAGCATTTT. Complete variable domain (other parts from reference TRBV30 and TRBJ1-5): SQTIHQWPATLVQPVGSPLSLECTVEGTSNPNLYWYRQAAGRGLQLLFYSVGIGQISSEVPQNLSASRPQDRQFILSSKKLLLSDSGFYLCAWQGSNQPQHFGDGTRLSIL.

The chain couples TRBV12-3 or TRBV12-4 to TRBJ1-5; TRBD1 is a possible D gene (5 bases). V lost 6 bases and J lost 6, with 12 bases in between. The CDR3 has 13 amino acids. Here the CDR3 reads CASSWRGVQPQHF. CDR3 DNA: TGTGCCAGCAGCTGGCGGGGGGTTCAGCCCCAGCATTTT.

In DNA form, the CDR3 reads TGTGCCAGCTCACCATTTTCCGACAGGGGGCGGACAGATACGCAGTATTTT. Its protein product is CASSPFSDRGRTDTQYF. V gene TRBV18 combines with J gene TRBJ2-3; 10 bases match TRBD1. Per germline, CDR1 KGHSH and CDR2 LQKENI. The V segment lost 2 bases and the J segment 3 bases; nucleotides outside the gene matches: 8. This CDR3 is built from 17 residues.

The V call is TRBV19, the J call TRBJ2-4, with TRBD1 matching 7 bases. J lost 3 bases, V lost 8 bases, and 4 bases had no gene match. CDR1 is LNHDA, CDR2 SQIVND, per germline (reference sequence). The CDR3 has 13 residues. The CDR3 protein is CASAWDSKNIQYF. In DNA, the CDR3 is TGTGCCAGTGCCTGGGACAGCAAAAACATTCAGTACTTC.

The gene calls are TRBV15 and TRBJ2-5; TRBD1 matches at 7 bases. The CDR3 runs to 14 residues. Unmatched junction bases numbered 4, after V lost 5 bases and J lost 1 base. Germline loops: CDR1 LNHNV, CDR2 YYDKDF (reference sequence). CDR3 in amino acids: CATSSNRGQETQYF. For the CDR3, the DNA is TGTGCCACCAGCTCGAACAGGGGCCAAGAGACCCAGTACTTC.

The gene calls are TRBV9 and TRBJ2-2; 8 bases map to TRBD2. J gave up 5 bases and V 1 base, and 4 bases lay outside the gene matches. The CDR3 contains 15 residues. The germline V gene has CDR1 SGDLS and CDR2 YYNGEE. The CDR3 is CASSVTGGVTGELFF. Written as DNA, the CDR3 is TGTGCCAGCAGCGTAACCGGGGGGGTTACCGGGGAGCTGTTTTTT.

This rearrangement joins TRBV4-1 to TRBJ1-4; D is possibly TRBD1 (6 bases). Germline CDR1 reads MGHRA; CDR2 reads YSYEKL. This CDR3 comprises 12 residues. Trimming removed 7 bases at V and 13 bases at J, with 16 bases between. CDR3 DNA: TGCGCCAGCATGGGGGGGCACCTCGGACTGTTTTTT. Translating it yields CASMGGHLGLFF.

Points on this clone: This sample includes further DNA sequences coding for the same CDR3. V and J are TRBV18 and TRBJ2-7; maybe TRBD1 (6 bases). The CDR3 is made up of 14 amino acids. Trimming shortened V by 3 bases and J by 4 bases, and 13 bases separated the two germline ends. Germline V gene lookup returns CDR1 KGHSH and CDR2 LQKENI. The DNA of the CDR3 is TGTGCCAGCTCACCGCGGCAGGGGACGTACGAGCAGTACGTC. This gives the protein CASSPRQGTYEQYV.

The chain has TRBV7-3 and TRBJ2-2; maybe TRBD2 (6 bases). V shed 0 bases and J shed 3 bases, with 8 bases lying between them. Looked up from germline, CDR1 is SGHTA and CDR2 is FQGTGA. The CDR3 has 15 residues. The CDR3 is CASSLTSGDTGELFF. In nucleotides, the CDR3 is TGTGCCAGCAGCTTAACGTCGGGGGACACCGGGGAGCTGTTTTTT.

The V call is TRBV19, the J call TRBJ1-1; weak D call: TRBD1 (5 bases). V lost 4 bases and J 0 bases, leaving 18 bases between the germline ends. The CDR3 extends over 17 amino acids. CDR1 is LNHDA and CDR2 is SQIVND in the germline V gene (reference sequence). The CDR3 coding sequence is TGTGCCAGTAGTAAGGGGCCGCAGCCCTTCATGAACACTGAAGCTTTCTTT. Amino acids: CASSKGPQPFMNTEAFF. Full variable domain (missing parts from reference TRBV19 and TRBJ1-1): DGGITQSPKYLFRKEGQNVTLSCEQNLNHDAMYWYRQDPGQGLRLIYYSQIVNDFQKGDIAEGYSVSREKKESFPLTVTSAQKNPTAFYLCASSKGPQPFMNTEAFFGQGTRLTVV.

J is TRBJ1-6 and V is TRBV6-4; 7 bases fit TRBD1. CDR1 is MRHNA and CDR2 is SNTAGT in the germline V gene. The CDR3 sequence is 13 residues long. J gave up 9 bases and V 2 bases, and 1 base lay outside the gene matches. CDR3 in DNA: TGTGCCAGCAGTGACACAGGGGTTTCACCCCTCCACTTT. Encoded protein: CASSDTGVSPLHF.

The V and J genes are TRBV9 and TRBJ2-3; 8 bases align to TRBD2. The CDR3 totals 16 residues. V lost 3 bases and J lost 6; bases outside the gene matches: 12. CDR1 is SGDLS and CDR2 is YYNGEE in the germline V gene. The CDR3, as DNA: TGTGCCAGCAGCGACACCCTTAGCGGGGCATGGGATACGCAGTATTTT. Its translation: CASSDTLSGAWDTQYF. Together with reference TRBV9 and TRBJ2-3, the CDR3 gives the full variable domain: DSGVTQTPKHLITATGQRVTLRCSPRSGDLSVYWYQQSLDQGLQFLIQYYNGEERAKGNILERFSAQQFPDLHSELNLSSLELGDSALYFCASSDTLSGAWDTQYFGPGTRLTVL.

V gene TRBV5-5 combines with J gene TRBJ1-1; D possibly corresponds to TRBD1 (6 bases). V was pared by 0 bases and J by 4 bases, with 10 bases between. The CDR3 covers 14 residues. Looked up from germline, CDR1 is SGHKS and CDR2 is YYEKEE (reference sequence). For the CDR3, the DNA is TGTGCCAGCAGCTTGGAGGGGGTTAGCACTGAAGCTTTCTTT. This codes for CASSLEGVSTEAFF.